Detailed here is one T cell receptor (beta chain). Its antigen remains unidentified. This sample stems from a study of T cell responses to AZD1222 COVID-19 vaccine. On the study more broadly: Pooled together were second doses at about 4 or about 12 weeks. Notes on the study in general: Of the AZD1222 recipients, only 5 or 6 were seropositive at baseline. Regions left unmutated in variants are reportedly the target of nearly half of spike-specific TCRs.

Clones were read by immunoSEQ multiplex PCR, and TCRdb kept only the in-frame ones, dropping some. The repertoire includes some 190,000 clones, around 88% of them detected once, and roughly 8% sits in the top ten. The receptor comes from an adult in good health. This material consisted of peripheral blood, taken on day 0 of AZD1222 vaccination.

In DNA form, the CDR3 reads TGTGCCAGCAGTTCCACAGGGGTCTGGGGCTACACCTTC. Encoded protein: CASSSTGVWGYTF. The chain is built from TRBV12-3 or TRBV12-4 and TRBJ1-2; 7 nucleotides line up with TRBD1. The length of the CDR3 is 13 residues. J was trimmed by 8 bases and V by 4 bases; bases with no gene match: 7.